These T cell receptor beta chains were read from a single sample in a study of CD8 T cells in ankylosing spondylitis. Using its own MiXCR run on the 5' RACE reads, TCRdb lists one record per CDR3 protein. The sample gives 700,000 to 1,000,000 distinct CDR3 sequences, about 11% of which show up once; just over 0.5% is in the top ten. The sequenced sample consisted of blood, either unsorted or a sorted T cell fraction (not recorded which). These receptors came from a male donor with ankylosing spondylitis. Both conserved end residues are part of each CDR3. A D gene is named only where the DNA matches it firmly. Expanded clones are given a class, and other clones once, few, many or no size at all.

16 TRBD1 TRBJ2-7 TRBV20-1 . CSARAPQGGQGKEQYF TGCAGTGCTAGAGCCCCCCAGGGGGGACAGGGGAAGGAGCAGTACTTC
15 . TRBJ2-1 TRBV27 many CASGATKSSYNEQFF TGTGCCAGCGGGGCCACCAAGAGCTCCTACAATGAGCAGTTCTTC
14 . TRBJ2-7 TRBV7-2 . CASSSRVYSYEQYF TGTGCCAGCAGCTCCCGTGTTTACTCCTACGAGCAGTACTTC
15 TRBD2 TRBJ2-7 TRBV27 few CASRGAGVPTYEQYF TGTGCCAGCAGGGGAGCGGGAGTCCCAACCTACGAGCAGTACTTC
15 TRBD1 TRBJ2-2 TRBV18 . CASSPLTGEDGELFF TGTGCCAGCTCACCGCTGACAGGGGAGGACGGGGAGCTGTTTTTT
14 TRBD2 TRBJ2-3 TRBV15 . CAVALAGGTDTQYF TGTGCCGTCGCTCTAGCGGGGGGCACAGATACGCAGTATTTT
13 . TRBJ2-4 TRBV29-1 few CSVGRGTKNIQYF TGCAGCGTTGGTAGAGGGACGAAAAACATTCAGTACTTC
13 . TRBJ1-2 TRBV28 few CASSLGRPYGYTF TGTGCCAGCAGTTTAGGGCGACCCTACGGCTACACCTTC
13 TRBD1 TRBJ1-2 TRBV29-1 many CSARRGRFYGYTF TGCAGCGCTCGAAGGGGGCGCTTCTATGGCTACACCTTC
14 . TRBJ2-1 TRBV28 few CAANGQSSYNEQFF TGTGCCGCCAACGGACAGAGCTCCTACAATGAGCAGTTCTTC
16 TRBD2 TRBJ2-1 TRBV6-5 few CASSLTSAISYNEQFF TGTGCCAGCAGCCTTACTAGCGCAATTTCCTACAATGAGCAGTTCTTC
14 . TRBJ1-4 TRBV5-1 . CASSQQATNEKLFF TGCGCCAGCAGCCAACAGGCAACTAATGAAAAACTGTTTTTT
15 TRBD1 TRBJ2-7 TRBV25-1 few CASSDPGQGSHEQYF TGTGCCAGCAGTGATCCGGGACAGGGTTCCCACGAGCAGTACTTC
14 . TRBJ2-3 TRBV20-1 few CSAQARGWGDTQYF TGCAGTGCCCAAGCTCGTGGTTGGGGGGATACGCAGTATTTT
12 . TRBJ2-5 TRBV20-1 . CSASVGAETQYF TGCAGTGCCTCCGTGGGGGCAGAGACCCAGTACTTC
15 TRBD2 TRBJ2-7 TRBV6-2/TRBV6-3 . CASEPLNGGVYEQYF TGTGCCAGCGAGCCCCTGAACGGGGGGGTCTACGAGCAGTACTTC
14 TRBD2 TRBJ2-2 TRBV24-1 few CATNSGRWTGELFF TGTGCCACCAACAGCGGGAGATGGACCGGGGAGCTGTTTTTT
16 . TRBJ1-6 TRBV7-9 . CASSRSTALGGSPLHF TGTGCCAGCAGCCGATCGACGGCCTTGGGCGGTTCACCCCTCCACTTT
12 . TRBJ1-1 TRBV15 many CATSRVPTEAFF TGTGCCACCAGCAGAGTCCCCACTGAAGCTTTCTTT
11 . TRBJ1-4 TRBV20-1 . CSAAPYEKLFF TGCAGTGCCGCCCCTTATGAAAAACTGTTTTTT
17 . TRBJ2-2 TRBV27 few CASSLIPTGWGTGELFF TGTGCCAGCAGTTTAATACCCACGGGGTGGGGGACCGGGGAGCTGTTTTTT
15 . TRBJ1-5 TRBV5-1 . CASSPLGLGNQPQHF TGCGCCAGCAGCCCCCTGGGTCTGGGCAATCAGCCCCAGCATTTT
14 . TRBJ2-7 TRBV15 . CATSRDRQAYEQYF TGTGCCACCAGCAGAGATCGGCAGGCCTACGAGCAGTACTTC
14 TRBD1 TRBJ1-6 TRBV7-3 many CASSFGTENSPLHF TGTGCCAGCAGCTTCGGGACAGAAAATTCACCCCTCCACTTT
14 . TRBJ1-2 TRBV4-1 few CASSQRPEDRGYTF TGCGCCAGCAGCCAGAGGCCTGAGGATCGCGGCTACACCTTC
16 TRBD1 TRBJ2-7 TRBV7-2 . CASSSVKGQGTYEQYF TGTGCCAGCAGCTCTGTTAAGGGACAGGGGACCTACGAGCAGTACTTC
14 . TRBJ1-5 TRBV20-1 many CSARVSAGNQPQHF TGCAGTGCTAGAGTCTCTGCGGGCAATCAGCCCCAGCATTTT
14 . TRBJ2-7 TRBV20-1 many CSARPPGTKNEQYF TGCAGTGCTAGACCCCCCGGGACAAAGAACGAGCAGTACTTC
14 TRBD1 TRBJ2-7 TRBV10-3 . CAISEGTVTDEQYF TGTGCCATCAGTGAGGGGACAGTAACGGACGAGCAGTACTTC
15 TRBD1 TRBJ2-7 TRBV6-5 . CASSYQGVSFYEQYF TGTGCCAGCAGTTATCAGGGGGTTTCCTTCTACGAGCAGTACTTC
12 . TRBJ2-7 TRBV20-1 . CSARGRGSEQYF TGCAGTGCTAGAGGGAGGGGAAGCGAGCAGTACTTC
14 . TRBJ2-2 TRBV5-1 . CASSSTVVTGELFF TGCGCCAGCAGCTCGACGGTCGTCACCGGGGAGCTGTTTTTT
12 . TRBJ2-7 TRBV6-5 many CASSSLNYEQYF TGTGCCAGCAGTTCACTGAACTACGAGCAGTACTTC